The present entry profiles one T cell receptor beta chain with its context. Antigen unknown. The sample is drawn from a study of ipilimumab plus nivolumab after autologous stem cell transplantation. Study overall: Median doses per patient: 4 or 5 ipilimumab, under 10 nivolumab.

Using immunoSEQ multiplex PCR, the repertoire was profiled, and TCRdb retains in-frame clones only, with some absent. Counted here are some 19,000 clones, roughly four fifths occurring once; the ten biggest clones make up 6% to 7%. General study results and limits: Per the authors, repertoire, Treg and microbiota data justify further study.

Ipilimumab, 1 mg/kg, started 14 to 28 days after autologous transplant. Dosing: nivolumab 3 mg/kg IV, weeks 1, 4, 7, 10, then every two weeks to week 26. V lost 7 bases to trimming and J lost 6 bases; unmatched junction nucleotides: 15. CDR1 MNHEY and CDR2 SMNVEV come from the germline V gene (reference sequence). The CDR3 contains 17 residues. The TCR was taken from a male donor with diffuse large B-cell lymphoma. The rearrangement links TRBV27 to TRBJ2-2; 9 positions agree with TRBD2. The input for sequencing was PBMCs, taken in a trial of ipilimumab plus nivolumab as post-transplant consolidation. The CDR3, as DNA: TGTGCCAGCACCCTCCGTGGGGGCGGGGGGGCCCCCGGGGAGCTGTTTTTT. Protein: CASTLRGGGGAPGELFF.